The following is a T cell receptor (beta chain) sequence with its context. Its antigen is still unknown. This sample was taken from a study of shared clonotypes between healthy human individuals. Findings of the study overall: Naive CD4 clonotypes were shared across a few donors at 5% to 6%. Clonotypes shared by all four donors outscored non-shared clonotypes in generation probability. The expectation was that sequencing depth would affect clonotype sharing among donors.

TCRdb keeps only in-frame clones here, not all; method: immunoSEQ multiplex PCR. Here the sample spans 2 million to 2.5 million clones, around 92% being singletons. Unmatched junction bases numbered 10, after V lost 4 bases and J lost 3 bases. The CDR3 spans 16 residues. Germline loops: CDR1 SGHRS, CDR2 YFSETQ. The study separated CD4+ cells into CD45RA+ naive and CD45RA-negative memory subsets. The J gene is TRBJ1-3, the V gene TRBV5-1, with TRBD1 matching 7 bases. This clonotype was sampled from a young man in good health. Some clones in this sample may be carry-over from other donors' samples. Source material: naive CD4+ T cells from PBMCs. The subset here: CD45RA+ positively selected. This CDR3 reads CASSPGGTARGNTIYF. As DNA, the CDR3 is TGCGCCAGCAGCCCAGGGGGGACGGCTCGTGGAAACACCATATATTTT.